These 30 T cell receptor beta chains were sequenced from one sample in a study of T cells in women clearing cervical HPV infection. Sequenced by immunoSEQ multiplex PCR; TCRdb stores in-frame clones only, minus some. The sample's table shows 36,000 or so clones. Input material: blood buffy coat. Source of these receptors: a woman between 18 and 70 years old with a cervical HPV16 infection that either progressed to CIN3+ or cleared (not recorded which).

About this clone itself: The read ends 3 residues shy of where the CDR3 ends; the end is completed using the germline J gene. The chain uses TRBV3-1 (or the pseudogene TRBV3-2) and TRBJ1-2; TRBD1 might be the D (5 bases). V lost 1 base, J lost 3 bases, and 9 bases lay in between. Germline CDR1 LGHDT, CDR2 YNNKEL (reference sequence). This CDR3 is 14 amino acids long. Here the CDR3 reads CASSQGGTHYGYTF. The part of the CDR3 DNA that was read is TGTGCCAGCAGCCAAGGGGGGACTCACTATGGC.

The CDR3 protein is CASSARLGNYGYTF. CDR3 DNA, as far as it was read: TGTGCCAGCAGCGCCCGGTTAGGGAACTATGGC. The chain is built from TRBV7-9 and TRBJ1-2, with D hard to call. Coverage ceases 3 residues before the CDR3 finishes, and the germline J gene fills in the end. This CDR3 has 14 residues. The V and J ends lost 5 bases and 2 bases respectively, with 12 bases between them. Germline CDR1 and CDR2: SEHNR and FQNEAQ (reference sequence).

Worth noting for this clone: From the germline J gene comes the end of the CDR3, since the read stops 3 residues before it. The chain uses TRBV5-1 and TRBJ2-7; 9 bases are shared with TRBD1. Germline CDR1 SGHRS, CDR2 YFSETQ. V trimming: 0 bases; J trimming: 6 bases; junction bases outside the gene matches: 7. This CDR3 comprises 15 residues. The CDR3 region is CASSLVGTGGGEQYF. The covered CDR3 bases are TGCGCCAGCAGCTTGGTGGGCACAGGGGGCGGCGAG.

Points on this clone: The read ends 3 residues shy of where the CDR3 ends; the end is completed using the germline J gene. The rearrangement uses TRBV5-1 and TRBJ2-5; D remains ambiguous. V lost 1 base and J 2 bases, leaving 9 bases between the germline ends. Per the germline V gene, CDR1 is SGHRS and CDR2 is YFSETQ. CDR3 length equals 14 residues. The DNA read from the CDR3 is TGCGCCAGCAGCTTGAGAAGGTGGCAAGAGACC. Its protein is CASSLRRWQET. In full, the CDR3 reads CASSLRRWQETQYF.

As to this clone: The CDR3 is cut off 3 residues early in the read; its end comes from the germline J gene. The chain joins TRBV2 to TRBJ1-6, with 8 nucleotides matching TRBD1. The germline V gene has CDR1 SNHLY and CDR2 FYNNEI. After removal of 5 bases from V and 10 bases from J, the junction contained 7 bases not matched to a gene. The length of the CDR3 is 14 residues. The CDR3 loop reads CASSNRGFSSPLHF. Partial CDR3 DNA: TGTGCCAGCAGTAACAGGGGGTTCAGCTCACCC.

Notes on this clone: The read falls 3 residues short of the CDR3 end, and the missing part is taken from the germline J gene. The chain employs TRBV20-1 and TRBJ2-7, with 10 bases fitting TRBD1. The CDR3 is 13 amino acids. Unmatched junction bases numbered 3, after V lost 4 bases and J lost 3 bases. Germline loops: CDR1 DFQATT, CDR2 SNEGSKA (reference sequence). CDR3 loop: CSAIRTGGYEQYF. CDR3 DNA (partial): TGCAGTGCTATAAGGACAGGGGGCTACGAG.

Concerning this clone: An end of the junction does not agree with germline; a read error may underlie this. The read halts 3 residues ahead of the CDR3 end, with the missing end drawn from the germline J gene. The chain recombines TRBV4-2 with TRBJ2-7; D call uncertain. In germline, CDR1 is LGHNA, CDR2 YNFKEQ. The CDR3 spans 14 residues. CDR3 DNA (partial): TGCGCCAGCAGCCAAGGCGTGGTAACCTACGAG. Translating gives CASSQGVVTYE. The whole CDR3 protein is CASSQGVVTYEQYF.

About this clone: The CDR3 end falls 3 residues outside the read, so it is completed with the germline J gene. This chain links TRBV7-9 with TRBJ2-5; 7 bases agree with TRBD1. CDR1 and CDR2 from the germline V gene are SEHNR and FQNEAQ (reference sequence). The CDR3 covers 15 residues. V was pared by 5 bases and J by 5 bases, with 11 bases of the junction left unmatched. Partial CDR3 DNA: TGTGCCAGCAGCCAAACGCCGGGACAGCCGGAGACC. It translates to CASSQTPGQPET. Given in full, the CDR3 is CASSQTPGQPETQYF.

As to this clone: The CDR3 end falls 3 residues outside the read, so it is completed with the germline J gene. The chain joins TRBV5-1 to TRBJ2-7, with D perhaps TRBD1 (6 bases). The germline CDR1 and CDR2 sequences are SGHRS and YFSETQ. The CDR3 is 15 amino acids. The V and J ends lost 7 bases and 0 bases respectively, with 17 bases between them. This CDR3 reads CASSSPGTPSYEQYF. The part of the CDR3 DNA that was read is TGCGCCAGCTCCAGTCCCGGGACACCCTCCTACGAG.

Worth noting for this clone: With the read ending 3 residues before the CDR3 end, the germline J gene is used to fill in that end. The chain recombines TRBV7-2 with TRBJ1-5; 8 bases are a match to TRBD1. Germline V gene sequence: CDR1 SGHTA, CDR2 FQGNSA. With 5 bases clipped from V and 3 bases from J, the junction kept 6 bases outside the gene matches. CDR3 size: 15 residues. The covered CDR3 bases are TGTGCCAGCAGCAACCCAGGGGGCCCCAATCAGCCC. Translated, it gives CASSNPGGPNQP. The CDR3, in full, reads CASSNPGGPNQPQHF.

About this clone: The read gets to within 3 residues of the CDR3 end, and the germline J gene fills in the rest. J is TRBJ1-2 and V is TRBV28; D unclear. Germline V gives CDR1 MDHEN, CDR2 SYDVKM. V lost 5 bases and J 7 bases, leaving 20 bases between the germline ends. This CDR3 contains 15 residues. CDR3 loop: CASSPPLGLAGGYTF. The part of the CDR3 DNA that was read is TGTGCCAGCAGTCCCCCCTTAGGGCTAGCGGGTGGC.

Remarks on this clone: Sequencing ends 3 residues short of the CDR3 end; the germline J gene provides the rest. Other nucleotide sequences in the sample specify the same CDR3. This chain joins TRBV30 and TRBJ1-1; D unclear. The germline V gene encodes CDR1 GTSNPN and CDR2 SVGIG (reference sequence). The V end lost 0 bases, the J end lost 3 bases, and 8 bases lay between the germline ends. This CDR3 has 13 residues. The sequenced CDR3 bases are TGTGCCTGGAGTGTACGCGGTGACACTGAA. Translation: CAWSVRGDTE. In full, the CDR3 is CAWSVRGDTEAFF.

Turning to this clone: Sequencing ends 3 residues short of the CDR3 end; the germline J gene provides the rest. The V gene is TRBV7-9, the J gene TRBJ1-3; 7 bases line up with TRBD1. Germline-derived CDR1 and CDR2 are SEHNR and FQNEAQ (reference sequence). The trim removed 5 bases at V and 4 bases at J, leaving 5 bases unmatched. The length of the CDR3 is 14 residues. CDR3 protein: CASSIGGLGNTIYF. The CDR3 DNA, read in part, is TGTGCCAGCAGCATAGGGGGCCTGGGAAACACC.

About this clone itself: The read ends 3 residues early relative to the CDR3; the germline J gene fills the gap. The chain recombines TRBV18 with TRBJ1-1; no firm D call. Germline loops: CDR1 KGHSH, CDR2 LQKENI. This CDR3 has 14 residues. V was clipped by 6 bases and J by 4 bases, with 15 bases between them. The CDR3: CASSPSLEGTEAFF. The CDR3 bases that were read are TGTGCCAGCTCGCCTTCCCTGGAGGGCACTGAA.

Worth noting for this clone: Read sequence stops 3 residues before the CDR3 end, and the germline J gene provides the missing end. This chain links TRBV14 with TRBJ1-5, with D perhaps TRBD1 (5 bases). CDR3 length equals 17 residues. Between the trimmed V and J ends, which lost 4 bases and 1 base, there was a span of 17 bases. Germline V gives CDR1 SGHDN, CDR2 FVKESK. The sequenced CDR3 bases are TGTGCCAGCAGCCTTTTAGAGGGGATTCTGAGCAATCAGCCC. This encodes CASSLLEGILSNQP. In full, the CDR3 is CASSLLEGILSNQPQHF. Based on the CDR3 plus reference TRBV14 and TRBJ1-5, the full variable domain is EAGVTQFPSHSVIEKGQTVTLRCDPISGHDNLYWYRRVMGKEIKFLLHFVKESKQDESGMPNNRFLAERTGGTYSTLKVQPAELEDSGVYFCASSLLEGILSNQPQHFGDGTRLSIL.

As to this clone: The CDR3 end lies 3 residues beyond the end of the read and is filled in from the germline J gene. The chain uses TRBV7-2 and TRBJ1-2; D not resolved. V dropped 5 bases and J dropped 3 bases, with 7 bases sitting between them. Germline CDR1 reads SGHTA; CDR2 reads FQGNSA. CDR3 size: 12 residues. The CDR3 is CASSHADYGYTF. Incomplete CDR3 DNA: TGTGCCAGCAGCCACGCGGACTATGGC.

As regards this clone: The CDR3 end lies 3 residues beyond the end of the read and is filled in from the germline J gene. The chain joins TRBV19 to TRBJ2-1; 7 bases fit TRBD2. V was clipped by 0 bases and J by 0 bases; unmatched bases: 8. CDR3 length: 18 residues. Germline CDR1 reads LNHDA; CDR2 reads SQIVND (reference sequence). The sequenced CDR3 bases are TGTGCCAGTAGTATAGATGCGCTAGCGGATAGCTCCTACAATGAG. It codes for CASSIDALADSSYNE. The complete CDR3 sequence is CASSIDALADSSYNEQFF.

As to this clone: The sequenced fragment ends 3 residues before the CDR3 boundary, so the rest is inferred from the germline J gene. The gene calls are TRBV7-9 and TRBJ2-1; 8 bases agree with TRBD2. Losses at the gene ends were 2 bases for V and 7 bases for J; bases not matched to a gene: 7. The CDR3 is 15 residues long. Germline V gene sequence: CDR1 SEHNR, CDR2 FQNEAQ (reference sequence). The CDR3 is CASSLWAGGGNEQFF. The CDR3 bases that were read are TGTGCCAGCAGCTTATGGGCGGGAGGAGGGAATGAG. The whole variable domain, filled in from reference TRBV7-9 and TRBJ2-1, reads DTGVSQNPRHKITKRGQNVTFRCDPISEHNRLYWYRQTLGQGPEFLTYFQNEAQLEKSRLLSDRFSAERPKGSFSTLEIQRTEQGDSAMYLCASSLWAGGGNEQFFGPGTRLTVL.

With regard to this clone: The observed sequence ends 3 residues before the CDR3 terminus, with the missing tail filled in from the germline J gene. The rearrangement links TRBV11-2 to TRBJ2-5, with 8 nucleotides matching TRBD2. The CDR3 loop spans 13 amino acids. In germline, CDR1 is SGHAT, CDR2 FQNNGV. CDR3 sequence: CASGSSTSGTQYF. The sequenced CDR3 bases are TGTGCCAGCGGCTCTTCAACTAGCGGAACC. The whole variable domain, remainder taken from reference TRBV11-2 and TRBJ2-5, is EAGVAQSPRYKIIEKRQSVAFWCNPISGHATLYWYQQILGQGPKLLIQFQNNGVVDDSQLPKDRFSAERLKGVDSTLKIQPAKLEDSAVYLCASGSSTSGTQYFGPGTRLLVL.

As concerns this clone: The read stops 3 residues short of the end of the CDR3; the missing end is completed from the germline J gene. This chain links TRBV18 with TRBJ1-2; 8 nucleotides align to TRBD1. Germline values: CDR1 KGHSH, CDR2 LQKENI. This CDR3 has 13 amino acids. CDR3 region: CASFRTGLGDYTF. The CDR3 DNA, read in part, is TGTGCCAGCTTCCGGACAGGGCTCGGGGAC.

Remarks on this clone: Read sequence stops 3 residues before the CDR3 end, and the germline J gene provides the missing end. This chain links TRBV12-3 or TRBV12-4 with TRBJ2-5; TRBD2 agrees at 11 bases. J was trimmed by 3 bases and V by 5 bases; bases with no gene match: 2. The CDR3 is 14 residues long. CDR3 bases read: TGTGCCAGCAGTAATAGCGGGGGGGAAGAGACC. This sequence encodes CASSNSGGEET. The full CDR3 reads CASSNSGGEETQYF.

In regard to this clone: The read is 3 residues too short to cover the CDR3 end, so that end is filled in from the germline J gene. The chain combines TRBV28 with TRBJ2-2; 9 positions match TRBD1. Germline CDR1 and CDR2: MDHEN and SYDVKM. The CDR3 contains 16 residues. J was trimmed by 0 bases and V by 5 bases; bases with no gene match: 4. The CDR3 DNA, read in part, is TGTGCCAGCAGTCATTGGACAGGGGCGAACACCGGGGAG. It specifies CASSHWTGANTGE. In full, the CDR3 is CASSHWTGANTGELFF.

Remarks on this clone: The observed sequence ends 3 residues before the CDR3 terminus, with the missing tail filled in from the germline J gene. The chain has TRBV4-2 and TRBJ2-1; the D gene is possibly TRBD2 (6 bases). V was shortened by 4 bases and J by 0 bases, with 16 bases between the two germline ends. CDR1 and CDR2 from the germline V gene are LGHNA and YNFKEQ. The CDR3 loop spans 17 amino acids. CDR3 region: CASSPWGAGSSYNEQFF. CDR3 DNA (partial): TGTGCCAGCAGCCCCTGGGGAGCGGGCAGCTCCTACAATGAG.

As to this clone: The observed sequence ends 3 residues before the CDR3 terminus, with the missing tail filled in from the germline J gene. The chain couples TRBV5-4 to TRBJ1-1; TRBD1 aligns across 9 bases. Per the germline V gene, CDR1 is SGHNT and CDR2 is YYREEE (reference sequence). Trimming took 0 bases from V and 7 from J; bases not matched to a gene: 4. This CDR3 contains 14 residues. CDR3 protein: CASSLGTGGGEAFF. The sequenced part of the CDR3 DNA is TGTGCCAGCAGCTTGGGTACAGGGGGCGGTGAA.

In regard to this clone: Read data end 3 residues before the CDR3 end; the end is taken from the germline J gene. The chain recombines TRBV20-1 with TRBJ2-1; D gene ambiguous. The V gene lost 6 bases and the J gene lost 9 bases, with 9 bases spanning the gap. The CDR3 has 10 amino acids. Germline lookup yields CDR1 DFQATT and CDR2 SNEGSKA (reference sequence). Partial CDR3 DNA: TGCAGTGCCCCCAGGCCTGAG. It specifies CSAPRPE. The entire CDR3 protein is CSAPRPEQFF.

Note on this clone: The read halts 3 residues ahead of the CDR3 end, with the missing end drawn from the germline J gene. The chain carries TRBV9 and TRBJ2-5; 13 bases line up with TRBD2. Germline lookup yields CDR1 SGDLS and CDR2 YYNGEE. The CDR3 is made up of 16 amino acids. After removal of 4 bases from V and 5 bases from J, the junction contained 8 bases not matched to a gene. Incomplete CDR3 DNA: TGTGCCAGCAGCACAGGACTAGCGGGAGTTTGGGAGACC. Amino acids: CASSTGLAGVWET. The CDR3, in full, reads CASSTGLAGVWETQYF.

Remarks on this clone: The read halts 3 residues ahead of the CDR3 end, with the missing end drawn from the germline J gene. The chain recombines TRBV20-1 with TRBJ2-3; unclear D gene. Per the germline V gene, CDR1 is DFQATT and CDR2 is SNEGSKA (reference sequence). V lost 0 bases to trimming and J lost 1 base, with 8 bases between them. CDR3 length: 14 amino acids. The CDR3 is CSAREGQGTDTQYF. The part of the CDR3 DNA that was read is TGCAGTGCTAGAGAAGGGCAGGGCACAGATACG.

Concerning this clone itself: The read ends 3 residues shy of where the CDR3 ends; the end is completed using the germline J gene. This chain connects TRBV20-1 to TRBJ1-5, with 8 positions matching TRBD1. The V gene end was trimmed by 5 bases and the J gene end by 4 bases; junction bases not matched to a gene: 7. The CDR3 has 14 amino acids. Germline V gene lookup returns CDR1 DFQATT and CDR2 SNEGSKA (reference sequence). CDR3 DNA, as far as it was read: TGCAGTGCTCAGGGGGCCACTGCAAATCAGCCC. Translation gives CSAQGATANQP. The full CDR3 protein is CSAQGATANQPQHF.

To note about this clone: The sequenced fragment ends 3 residues before the CDR3 boundary, so the rest is inferred from the germline J gene. The chain is built from TRBV29-1 and TRBJ1-2, with TRBD1 as a possible D gene (6 bases). CDR3 length: 13 amino acids. The germline V gene has CDR1 SQVTM and CDR2 ANQGSEA. The CDR3 sequence is CSAGGGPRIGYTF. The CDR3 DNA, read in part, is TGCAGCGCTGGGGGGGGGCCCCGTATCGGC.

Concerning this clone: The read is 3 residues too short to cover the CDR3 end, so that end is filled in from the germline J gene. The V gene is TRBV18, the J gene TRBJ2-2, with D perhaps given as TRBD1 or TRBD2 (6 bases each). Germline V gene data show CDR1 as KGHSH and CDR2 as LQKENI. The length of the CDR3 is 15 residues. Trimming took off 1 base at V and 5 bases at J, with 11 bases between the two ends. Incomplete CDR3 DNA: TGTGCCAGCTCACCACAACAGGGAGGAACCGGGGAG. This translates into CASSPQQGGTGE. Given in full, the CDR3 is CASSPQQGGTGELFF. Supplemented by reference TRBV18 and TRBJ2-2, the full variable domain reads NAGVMQNPRHLVRRRGQEARLRCSPMKGHSHVYWYRQLPEEGLKFMVYLQKENIIDESGMPKERFSAEFPKEGPSILRIQQVVRGDSAAYFCASSPQQGGTGELFFGEGSRLTVL.